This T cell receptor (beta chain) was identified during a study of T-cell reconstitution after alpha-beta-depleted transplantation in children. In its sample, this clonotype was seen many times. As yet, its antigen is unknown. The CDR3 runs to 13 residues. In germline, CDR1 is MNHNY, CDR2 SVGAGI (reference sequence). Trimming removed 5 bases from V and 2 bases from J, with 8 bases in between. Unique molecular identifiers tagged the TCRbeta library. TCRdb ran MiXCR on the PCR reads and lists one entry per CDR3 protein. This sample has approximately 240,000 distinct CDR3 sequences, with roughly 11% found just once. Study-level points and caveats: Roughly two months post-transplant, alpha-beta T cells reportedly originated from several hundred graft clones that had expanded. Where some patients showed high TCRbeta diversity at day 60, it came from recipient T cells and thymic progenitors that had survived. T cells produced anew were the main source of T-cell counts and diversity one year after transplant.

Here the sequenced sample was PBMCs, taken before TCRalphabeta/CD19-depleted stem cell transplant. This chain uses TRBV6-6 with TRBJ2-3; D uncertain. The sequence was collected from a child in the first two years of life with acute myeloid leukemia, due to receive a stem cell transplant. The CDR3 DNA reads TGTGCCAGCAGTGCCTCGAACACAGATACGCAGTATTTT. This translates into CASSASNTDTQYF.